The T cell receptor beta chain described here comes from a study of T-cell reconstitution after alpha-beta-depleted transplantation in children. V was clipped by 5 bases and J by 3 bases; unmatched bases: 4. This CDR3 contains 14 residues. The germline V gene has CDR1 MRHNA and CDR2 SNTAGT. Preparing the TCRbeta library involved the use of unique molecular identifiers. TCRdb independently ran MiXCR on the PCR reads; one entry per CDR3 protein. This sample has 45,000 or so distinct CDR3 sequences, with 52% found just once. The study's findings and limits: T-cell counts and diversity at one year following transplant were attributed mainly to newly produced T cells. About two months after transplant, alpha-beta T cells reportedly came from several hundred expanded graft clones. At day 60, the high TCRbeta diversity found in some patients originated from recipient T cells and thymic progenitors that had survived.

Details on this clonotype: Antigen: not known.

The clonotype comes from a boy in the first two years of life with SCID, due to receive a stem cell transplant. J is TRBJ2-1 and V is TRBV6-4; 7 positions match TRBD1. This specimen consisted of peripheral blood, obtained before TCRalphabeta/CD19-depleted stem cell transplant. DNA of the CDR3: TGTGCCAGCAGTAGACAGGGAGACTACAATGAGCAGTTCTTC. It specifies CASSRQGDYNEQFF.